This entry lists 2 T cell receptor beta chains sequenced from one sample in a study of cytotoxic CD8 clonotypes in ibrutinib-treated CLL. Clones were read by immunoSEQ multiplex PCR, and TCRdb kept only the in-frame ones, dropping some. Among approximately 200,000 clones listed, around three quarters were seen once. The specimen was PBMCs, collected after 24 months of ibrutinib treatment. Receptors were obtained from a human donor with chronic lymphocytic leukemia.

In regard to this clone: The identical CDR3 is also encoded by other nucleotide sequences in the sample. The gene calls are TRBV15 and TRBJ2-7; 8 bases are shared with TRBD2. Germline V lookup: CDR1 LNHNV, CDR2 YYDKDF (reference sequence). Trimming removed 1 base from V and 3 bases from J; junction bases left unmatched: 2. This CDR3 contains 14 residues. Here the CDR3 DNA reads TGTGCCACCAGCAGAGGACTAGCGAGCTACGAGCAGTACTTC. Translating it yields CATSRGLASYEQYF.

The DNA of the CDR3 is TGTGCCAGTAGTAGGGACCCGGGACCCCAACAGCCCCAGCATTTT. Translating gives CASSRDPGPQQPQHF. V gene TRBV19 combines with J gene TRBJ1-5, with a weak D call TRBD1 (5 bases). V shed 4 bases and J shed 7 bases, with 17 bases lying between them. This CDR3 region has 15 residues. The germline V gene has CDR1 LNHDA and CDR2 SQIVND (reference sequence). Using reference TRBV19 and TRBJ1-5 for the parts outside the CDR3, the full variable domain is DGGITQSPKYLFRKEGQNVTLSCEQNLNHDAMYWYRQDPGQGLRLIYYSQIVNDFQKGDIAEGYSVSREKKESFPLTVTSAQKNPTAFYLCASSRDPGPQQPQHFGDGTRLSIL.